The 27 T cell receptor beta chains given below trace back to one sample, sequenced in a study of Ad26.COV2.S vaccination and SARS-CoV-2 variants. As for treatment: around 19 received Ad26.COV2.S at low or high dose, single or two shots; a few received placebo; per-sample allocation not given. Day 63 after the first injection of vaccine or placebo was the sampling time. Generated by immunoSEQ multiplex PCR, the TCRdb table keeps only in-frame clones and is missing some. The sample includes 300,000 to 350,000 clones, 75% to 90% of them seen just once. The specimen was peripheral blood, collected in a trial of Ad26.COV2.S vaccine versus placebo. The receptors come from a person aged 18-65 years who received the Ad26.COV2.S COVID-19 vaccine or a placebo.

The chain couples TRBV15 to TRBJ1-5; D perhaps matches TRBD1 (5 bases). CDR3 length equals 12 residues. The germline V gene has CDR1 LNHNV and CDR2 YYDKDF (reference sequence). The ends were cut back, 1 base at V and 11 bases at J, with 9 bases in the middle. CDR3 region: CATSRGWGAQHF. In nucleotides, the CDR3 is TGTGCCACCAGCAGAGGATGGGGGGCCCAGCATTTT.

This CDR3 is CASSFPSNTEAFF. For the CDR3, the DNA is TGTGCCAGCAGCTTTCCCTCGAACACTGAAGCTTTCTTT. The V gene is TRBV7-9, the J gene TRBJ1-1; D is unclear. V was cut by 3 bases and J by 1 base, with 6 bases left in between. CDR1 is SEHNR, CDR2 FQNEAQ, per germline (reference sequence). This CDR3 region has 13 residues.

The chain couples TRBV11-2 to TRBJ1-1; D is uncertain. Germline loops: CDR1 SGHAT, CDR2 FQNNGV. Trimming took off 0 bases at V and 1 base at J, with 12 bases between the two ends. CDR3 length: 16 amino acids. CDR3 amino acids: CASSLDSGSRNTEAFF. In nucleotides, the CDR3 is TGTGCCAGCAGCTTAGATTCTGGCTCCCGGAACACTGAAGCTTTCTTT.

The chain has TRBV15 and TRBJ2-7; no reliable D call. CDR1 and CDR2 (germline): LNHNV, YYDKDF (reference sequence). V was trimmed by 1 base and J by 6 bases, leaving 7 bases between them. The CDR3 spans 12 residues. Here the CDR3 DNA reads TGTGCCACCAGCAGAGCTTTGGGCGAGCAGTACTTC. It encodes CATSRALGEQYF.

The chain carries TRBV18 and TRBJ1-1; D remains ambiguous. The CDR3 length is 13 residues. The germline CDR1 and CDR2 sequences are KGHSH and LQKENI. V was pared by 6 bases and J by 1 base, with 9 bases between. This chain's CDR3 is CASSTAENTEAFF. CDR3 nucleotides: TGTGCCAGCTCCACAGCTGAGAACACTGAAGCTTTCTTT.

The V and J genes are TRBV4-3 and TRBJ1-6; D gene uncertain. Looked up from germline, CDR1 is LGHNA and CDR2 is YSLEER. Trimming cost V 1 base and J 0 bases, with 7 bases left between them. There are 16 residues in the CDR3. The CDR3 here is CASSQGQNSYNSPLHF. For the CDR3, the DNA is TGCGCCAGCAGCCAAGGTCAGAACTCCTATAATTCACCCCTCCACTTT.

This chain joins TRBV4-1 and TRBJ2-3, with 7 bases identical to TRBD2. CDR1 and CDR2 (germline): MGHRA, YSYEKL. V lost 2 bases to trimming and J lost 2 bases; unmatched junction nucleotides: 7. This CDR3 has 16 residues. CDR3 residues: CASSQPERDPTDTQYF. For the CDR3, the DNA is TGCGCCAGCAGCCAACCAGAGCGGGACCCCACAGATACGCAGTATTTT.

J is TRBJ2-2 and V is TRBV27, with 7 bases that match TRBD1. The CDR3 consists of 15 residues. Germline CDR1 MNHEY, CDR2 SMNVEV (reference sequence). J was trimmed by 4 bases and V by 6 bases; bases with no gene match: 8. For the CDR3, the DNA is TGTGCCAGCAGCCCTGACAGGGCGGGCACCGGGGAGCTGTTTTTT. This encodes CASSPDRAGTGELFF.

The chain has TRBV3-1 (or the pseudogene TRBV3-2) and TRBJ2-1; D is ambiguous. The CDR3 loop spans 12 amino acids. CDR1 LGHDT and CDR2 YNNKEL come from the germline V gene (reference sequence). V was trimmed by 4 bases and J by 5 bases, leaving 6 bases between them. The CDR3 loop reads CASSRSNNEQFF. The CDR3 nucleotides are TGTGCCAGCAGCCGGTCGAACAATGAGCAGTTCTTC.

CDR3 bases: TGTGCCAGCAGGAGGACACTAGACCAAGAGACCCAGTACTTC. Amino acid sequence: CASRRTLDQETQYF. The gene calls are TRBV7-9 and TRBJ2-5, with D possibly called TRBD1 or TRBD2 (5 bases each). CDR1 is SEHNR and CDR2 is FQNEAQ in the germline V gene (reference sequence). The CDR3 contains 14 residues. Trimming left V 6 bases short and J 0 bases short, with 11 bases between.

This chain joins TRBV2 and TRBJ1-1, with D tentatively TRBD1 (5 bases). Deletions cut 8 bases from V and 1 base from J, with 14 bases between. The CDR3 sequence is 14 residues long. The germline V gene encodes CDR1 SNHLY and CDR2 FYNNEI. CDR3 protein: CASSSLGTNTEAFF. CDR3 sequence (DNA): TGTGCCAGCTCTTCGCTGGGGACGAACACTGAAGCTTTCTTT.

J is TRBJ2-3 and V is TRBV18; 7 nucleotides match TRBD1. This CDR3 is 14 amino acids long. The V segment lost 6 bases and the J segment 0 bases; nucleotides outside the gene matches: 3. In germline, CDR1 is KGHSH, CDR2 LQKENI. As DNA, the CDR3 is TGTGCCAGCTCCCGGGACAGTAGCACAGATACGCAGTATTTT. Amino acid sequence: CASSRDSSTDTQYF.

This chain joins TRBV24-1 and TRBJ2-3, with 10 bases identical to TRBD2. The CDR3 spans 15 residues. V was clipped by 6 bases and J by 3 bases; unmatched bases: 5. Germline CDR1 is KGHDR and CDR2 is SFDVKD. CDR3 bases: TGTGCCACCAGTCAGCGGGAGGGCCTGACAGATACGCAGTATTTT. Its translation is CATSQREGLTDTQYF.

The chain is built from TRBV11-3 and TRBJ2-3, with 13 bases that match TRBD2. The V and J ends lost 1 base and 3 bases, in that order; junction bases with no gene match: 4. The CDR3 length is 17 residues. Germline V gene lookup returns CDR1 SGHNT and CDR2 YENEEA. The DNA for the CDR3 is TGTGCCAGCAGCTTAGGGGAGGGACTAGCGGGAACAGATACGCAGTATTTT. It specifies CASSLGEGLAGTDTQYF.

The CDR3 region is CASSSLGGTSGVREQYF. The CDR3 DNA reads TGTGCCAGCAGCTCCCTGGGAGGGACTAGCGGGGTTAGGGAGCAGTACTTC. The chain links TRBV7-2 to TRBJ2-7; 13 positions match TRBD2. Germline trimming cut 4 bases from V and 7 bases from J; bases unmatched to any gene: 13. CDR1 SGHTA and CDR2 FQGNSA come from the germline V gene. The CDR3 is 17 amino acids.

The chain uses TRBV7-2 and TRBJ2-1; no reliable D call. The CDR3 is 12 amino acids. Trimming took off 5 bases at V and 9 bases at J, with 11 bases between the two ends. The V gene's germline CDR1 is SGHTA and CDR2 FQGNSA. The CDR3 protein is CASSLSRTEQFF. For the CDR3, the DNA is TGTGCCAGCAGCCTCTCTAGAACTGAGCAGTTCTTC.

CDR3 sequence (DNA): TGTGCCAGCAGTGATATGGGACAGGCAGCAACTAATGAAAAACTGTTTTTT. Translated: CASSDMGQAATNEKLFF. This chain connects TRBV2 to TRBJ1-4, with TRBD1 identical over 8 bases. V lost 3 bases and J lost 0; bases outside the gene matches: 6. This CDR3 comprises 17 residues. CDR1 is SNHLY and CDR2 is FYNNEI in the germline V gene.

This chain's CDR3 is CASSQIGGRDEAFF. CDR3 nucleotide sequence: TGCGCCAGCAGCCAGATAGGGGGCAGGGACGAAGCTTTCTTT. V gene TRBV4-3 combines with J gene TRBJ1-1; TRBD1 matches at 7 bases. CDR1 and CDR2 (germline): LGHNA, YSLEER. After removal of 3 bases from V and 8 bases from J, the junction contained 9 bases not matched to a gene. The CDR3 covers 14 residues.

The V call is TRBV18, the J call TRBJ1-5; D not certain. The ends were cut back, 1 base at V and 2 bases at J, with 3 bases in the middle. Germline loops: CDR1 KGHSH, CDR2 LQKENI. There are 13 residues in the CDR3. CDR3 amino acids: CASSPRGNQPQHF. The CDR3 DNA sequence: TGTGCCAGCTCACCACGGGGCAATCAGCCCCAGCATTTT.

The V call is TRBV30, the J call TRBJ2-7; 7 bases map to TRBD1. V lost 2 bases to trimming and J lost 3 bases; unmatched junction nucleotides: 28. The germline V gene encodes CDR1 GTSNPN and CDR2 SVGIG (reference sequence). CDR3 size: 21 residues. The CDR3, as DNA: TGTGCCTGGAGTTCTAAGGGGGCGGAAGAGTACGTATCACCCAGAAACTACGAGCAGTACGTC. It codes for CAWSSKGAEEYVSPRNYEQYV.

This chain links TRBV5-1 with TRBJ2-7, with 7 bases that match TRBD2. The length of the CDR3 is 14 residues. CDR1 and CDR2 (germline): SGHRS, YFSETQ. Losses at the gene ends were 4 bases for V and 3 bases for J; bases not matched to a gene: 7. The CDR3 nucleotides read TGCGCCAGCAGCGTAGGACTAGATTTCTACGAGCAGTACGTC. As protein: CASSVGLDFYEQYV.

The chain couples TRBV25-1 to TRBJ2-7; no firm D call. This CDR3 spans 16 amino acids. Trimming left V 1 base short and J 4 bases short, with 17 bases between. Germline V gives CDR1 MGHDK, CDR2 SYGVNS. In DNA form, the CDR3 reads TGTGCCAGCAGTGAATTCCCGAGGATGAGTAAGTACGAGCAGTACTTC. Translation gives CASSEFPRMSKYEQYF.

This clone was counted a single time. The chain recombines TRBV11-3 with TRBJ2-3; D could derive from TRBD1 or TRBD2 (6 bases each). The CDR3 contains 16 residues. CDR1 SGHNT and CDR2 YENEEA come from the germline V gene. V lost 5 bases and J lost 5, with 20 bases in between. The CDR3 region is CASSVTSPRGEDTQYF. DNA for the CDR3: TGTGCCAGCAGCGTTACCTCCCCAAGGGGGGAAGATACGCAGTATTTT.

CDR3 nucleotide sequence: TGTGCCAGCAAGGCGGGGGGGGGCTCTGAAGCTTTCTTT. Amino acid sequence: CASKAGGGSEAFF. The rearrangement uses TRBV12-3 or TRBV12-4 and TRBJ1-1; D is possibly TRBD1 (6 bases). V lost 7 bases to trimming and J lost 6 bases, with 15 bases between them. The length of the CDR3 is 13 residues.

The CDR3, as DNA: TGCGCCAGCAGCCGTTCGACTGGCTTCACAGATACGCAGTATTTT. Its translation: CASSRSTGFTDTQYF. V is TRBV4-3 and J is TRBJ2-3; no reliable D call. V lost 4 bases to trimming and J lost 2 bases, with 13 bases between them. CDR1 LGHNA and CDR2 YSLEER come from the germline V gene. The CDR3 has 15 residues.

CDR3 amino acids: CASSPDMGSYNEQFF. For the CDR3, the DNA is TGTGCCAGCAGCCCTGACATGGGCTCCTACAATGAGCAGTTCTTC. This chain joins TRBV3-1 (or the pseudogene TRBV3-2) and TRBJ2-1, with D uncertain. Between the trimmed V and J ends, which lost 4 bases and 0 bases, there was a span of 10 bases. Per the germline V gene, CDR1 is LGHDT and CDR2 is YNNKEL (reference sequence). The CDR3 length is 15 residues.

The V gene is TRBV7-2, the J gene TRBJ1-2; D call uncertain. V was pared by 4 bases and J by 8 bases, with 11 bases between. The CDR3 spans 12 residues. CDR1 SGHTA and CDR2 FQGNSA come from the germline V gene. The CDR3 loop is CASSSDLGGYTF. The CDR3 nucleotides are TGTGCCAGCAGCTCTGACTTAGGAGGCTACACCTTC.